The next 3 T cell receptor beta chains were all read from a single sample in a study of CD8 T cells in Susac syndrome. After extraction with the RNeasy kit, about 0.5 to 1 ug of the RNA was reverse transcribed using random hexamers. TCRdb called the immunoSEQ multiplex PCR reads again in MiXCR, with one record for every CDR3 protein. The data contain roughly 150,000 distinct CDR3 sequences, approximately 94% of them singletons. Specimen: CD8+ T cells from PBMCs. The source of these receptors is a human donor with multiple sclerosis.

CDR3 nucleotide sequence: TGTGCCAGCAGTTACTCCCCCCAGACCACAGATACGCAGTATTTT. This sequence encodes CASSYSPQTTDTQYF. The chain couples TRBV6-5 to TRBJ2-3, with unresolved D. This CDR3 is built from 15 residues. Trimming pared 0 bases from V and 2 bases from J, leaving 9 bases between. The V gene's germline CDR1 is MNHEY and CDR2 SVGAGI.

In its sample, this clonotype was seen once. The chain carries TRBV30 and TRBJ1-5; D is ambiguous. V lost 0 bases to trimming and J lost 9 bases, with 18 bases between them. The CDR3 length is 15 residues. Germline CDR1 GTSNPN, CDR2 SVGIG (reference sequence). The CDR3 is CAWSVRTALFRPQHF. Written as DNA, the CDR3 is TGTGCCTGGAGTGTAAGGACCGCGCTCTTTCGGCCCCAGCATTTT.

The gene calls are TRBV30 and TRBJ2-6; D gene ambiguous. V was clipped by 5 bases and J by 0 bases, with 11 bases between them. The germline CDR1 and CDR2 sequences are GTSNPN and SVGIG (reference sequence). The CDR3 is 15 residues long. CDR3 coding DNA: TGTGCCTGGGGGCCTATAGACTCTGGGGCCAACGTCCTGACTTTC. Its protein product is CAWGPIDSGANVLTF.